The present TCR beta chain was sequenced within a study of CXCR3-negative and CXCR3-positive naive CD8 T cells. Definition of naive CD8+ T cells rested on a CD45RO-CCR7+CD27+CD95- profile. General study findings and limits: The study found comparably high diversity in both naive subsets and much lower diversity in memory CD8+ cells. In CXCR3-positive naive cells, the TRB CDR3s were more hydrophobic than in CXCR3-negative naive cells.

To note about this clonotype: Its specificity is unknown.

Germline V lookup: CDR1 SGHRS, CDR2 YFSETQ. The CDR3 spans 15 residues. The libraries of TRB cDNA were constructed through 5' RACE using UMI labels. TCRdb reprocessed the 5' RACE reads and keeps a single row for each CDR3 protein, giving no DNA. The listing contains 100,000 to 150,000 distinct CDR3 sequences. Sequencing was performed on naive CXCR3- CD8+ T cells from blood. Regarding subset: CD45RO-CCR7+CD27+CD95- naive CD8+ T cells lacking CXCR3 (TNR3-). The chain recombines TRBV5-1 with TRBJ2-7; as DNA is missing, the TRBD1 call by TCRdb cannot be tested. The TCR was taken from a human donor in good health. Some clones in this sample may be carry-over from other donors' samples. Here the CDR3 reads CASSSVGTGIYEQYF.